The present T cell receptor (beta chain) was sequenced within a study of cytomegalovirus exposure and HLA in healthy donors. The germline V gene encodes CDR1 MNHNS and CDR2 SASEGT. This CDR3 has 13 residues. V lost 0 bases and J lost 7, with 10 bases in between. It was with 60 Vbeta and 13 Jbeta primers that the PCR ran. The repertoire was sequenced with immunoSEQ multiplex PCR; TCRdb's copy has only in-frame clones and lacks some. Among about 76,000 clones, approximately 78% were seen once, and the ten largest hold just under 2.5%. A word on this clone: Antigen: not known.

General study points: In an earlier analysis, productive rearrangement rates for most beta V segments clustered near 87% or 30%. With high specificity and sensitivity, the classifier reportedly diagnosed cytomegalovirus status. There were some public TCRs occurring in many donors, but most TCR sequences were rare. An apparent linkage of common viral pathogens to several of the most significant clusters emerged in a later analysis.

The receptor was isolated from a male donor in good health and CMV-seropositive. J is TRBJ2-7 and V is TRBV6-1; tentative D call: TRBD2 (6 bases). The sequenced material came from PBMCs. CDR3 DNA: TGTGCCAGCAGTGAAGCGCGGGGCTGGGAGCAGTACTTC. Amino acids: CASSEARGWEQYF.